The 5 T cell receptor beta chains below were found in one sample sequenced in a study of T cell repertoires in cytomegalovirus infection. TCRdb re-derived calls from the reads in MiXCR, one entry per CDR3 protein. The data hold approximately 320,000 distinct CDR3 sequences, with over 7.5% observed a single time. Sequencing input: PBMCs. Receptors were obtained from a human donor in good health (CMV status not recorded). Some clones in this sample may be carry-over from other donors' samples.

V is TRBV2 and J is TRBJ1-5, with D maybe TRBD1 (5 bases). CDR1 is SNHLY, CDR2 FYNNEI, per germline. This CDR3 comprises 14 residues. With 7 bases removed from V and 6 bases from J, the gap between germline ends came to 16 bases. The DNA for the CDR3 is TGTGCCAGCACCCCCCGGGGGGTGGGTCAGCCCCAGCATTTT. Protein sequence: CASTPRGVGQPQHF.

This clonotype was seen more than once but under ten times. The chain employs TRBV12-3 or TRBV12-4 and TRBJ1-1; no reliable D call. This CDR3 region has 13 residues. V was shortened by 4 bases and J by 3 bases, with 9 bases between the two germline ends. CDR3 sequence: CASSYQVDTEAFF. CDR3 DNA: TGTGCCAGCAGTTATCAGGTGGACACTGAAGCTTTCTTT.

DNA of the CDR3: TGTGCCAGCAGCCAAGTCTTACCTAGCTTTGGCGGGGAGCTGTTTTTT. Its translation: CASSQVLPSFGGELFF. This chain connects TRBV3-1 to TRBJ2-2; tentatively, D is TRBD2 (5 bases). V lost 1 base and J lost 7, with 16 bases in between. The CDR3 runs 16 residues. Germline-derived CDR1 and CDR2 are LGHDT and YNNKEL (reference sequence).

This clonotype turned up a few times. The genes are TRBV7-3 and TRBJ2-5, with unresolved D. Trimming left V 1 base short and J 4 bases short, with 10 bases between. The CDR3 runs 14 residues. Germline V gives CDR1 SGHTA, CDR2 FQGTGA. The CDR3 reads CASSLKGYGETQYF. Here the CDR3 DNA reads TGTGCCAGCAGCTTAAAAGGGTATGGAGAGACCCAGTACTTC.

V is TRBV18 and J is TRBJ1-1, with D maybe TRBD1 (6 bases). Trimming shortened V by 6 bases and J by 7 bases, and 12 bases separated the two germline ends. The CDR3 is made up of 12 amino acids. The germline V gene has CDR1 KGHSH and CDR2 LQKENI. This CDR3 reads CASSPTGIEAFF. The CDR3 DNA is TGTGCCAGCTCGCCTACAGGGATTGAAGCTTTCTTT.